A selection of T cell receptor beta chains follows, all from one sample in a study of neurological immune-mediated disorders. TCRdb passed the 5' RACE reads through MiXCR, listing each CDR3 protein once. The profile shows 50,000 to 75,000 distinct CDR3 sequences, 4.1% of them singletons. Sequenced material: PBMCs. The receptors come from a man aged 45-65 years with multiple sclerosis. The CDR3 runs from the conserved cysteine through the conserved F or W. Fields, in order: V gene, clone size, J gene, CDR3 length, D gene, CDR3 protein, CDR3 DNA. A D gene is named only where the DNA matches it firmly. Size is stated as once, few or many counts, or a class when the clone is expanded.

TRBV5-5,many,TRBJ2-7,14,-,CASSLRGPSYEQYF,TGTGCCAGCAGCTTAAGAGGTCCCTCCTACGAGCAGTACTTC
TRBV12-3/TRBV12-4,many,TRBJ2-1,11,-,CASKQSGGQFF,TGTGCCAGCAAGCAGTCCGGCGGGCAGTTCTTC
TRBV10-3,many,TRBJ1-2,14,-,CAISDSGARYGYTF,TGTGCCATCAGTGACTCCGGGGCTCGATATGGCTACACCTTC
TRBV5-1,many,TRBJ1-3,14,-,CASSQGTSGNTIYF,TGCGCCAGCAGCCAAGGGACATCTGGAAACACCATATATTTT
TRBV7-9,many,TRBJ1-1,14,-,CASSFSSRNTEAFF,TGTGCCAGCAGCTTCTCCAGTAGGAACACTGAAGCTTTCTTT
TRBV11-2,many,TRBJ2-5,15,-,CASSLLATGQETQYF,TGTGCCAGCAGCTTACTAGCGACGGGACAAGAGACCCAGTACTTC
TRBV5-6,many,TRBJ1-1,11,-,CASSSTQGAFF,TGTGCCAGCAGCTCGACCCAAGGGGCTTTCTTT
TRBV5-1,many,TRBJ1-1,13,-,CASSRDGGTEAFF,TGCGCCAGCAGCCGGGACGGGGGGACTGAAGCTTTCTTT
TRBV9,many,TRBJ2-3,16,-,CASSVGPAAGTDTQYF,TGTGCCAGCAGCGTAGGACCAGCAGCGGGCACAGATACGCAGTATTTT
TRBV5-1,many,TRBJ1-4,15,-,CASSHGPDPSEKLFF,TGCGCCAGCAGCCACGGGCCCGATCCTTCTGAAAAACTGTTTTTT
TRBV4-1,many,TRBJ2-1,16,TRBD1,CASSQDDRGGHNEQFF,TGCGCCAGCAGCCAGGACGACAGGGGTGGACACAATGAGCAGTTCTTC
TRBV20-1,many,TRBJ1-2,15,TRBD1,CSAYRDGQANYGYTF,TGCAGTGCTTATAGAGACGGACAGGCTAACTATGGCTACACCTTC
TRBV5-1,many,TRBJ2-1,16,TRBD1,CASSSLRQGANNEQFF,TGCGCCAGCAGCTCCCTGCGACAGGGGGCTAACAATGAGCAGTTCTTC
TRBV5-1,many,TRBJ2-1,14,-,CASSYLGAYNEQFF,TGCGCCAGCAGCTACCTGGGGGCCTACAATGAGCAGTTCTTC
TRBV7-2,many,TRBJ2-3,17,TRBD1,CASSFPGTAYGTDTQYF,TGTGCCAGCAGCTTTCCAGGGACAGCCTATGGTACAGATACGCAGTATTTT
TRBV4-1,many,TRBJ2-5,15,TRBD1,CASSQVDRGRETQYF,TGCGCCAGCAGCCAGGTCGACAGGGGGAGAGAGACCCAGTACTTC
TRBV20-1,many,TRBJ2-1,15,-,CSAVPHWREDNEQFF,TGCAGTGCTGTCCCACACTGGCGGGAAGACAATGAGCAGTTCTTC
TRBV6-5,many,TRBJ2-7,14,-,CASSYSIQAYEQYF,TGTGCCAGCAGTTACTCGATCCAGGCCTACGAGCAGTACTTC
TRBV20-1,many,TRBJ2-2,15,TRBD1,CSASKRDRGTGELFF,TGCAGTGCTAGTAAACGGGACAGGGGGACCGGGGAGCTGTTTTTT
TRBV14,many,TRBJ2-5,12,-,CASSQVLETQYF,TGTGCCAGCAGCCAGGTTTTGGAGACCCAGTACTTC
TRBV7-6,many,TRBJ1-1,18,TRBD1,CASSPLGTGRNRGTEAFF,TGTGCCAGCAGCCCCCTAGGGACAGGGCGTAACAGAGGCACTGAAGCTTTCTTT
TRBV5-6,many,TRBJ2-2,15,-,CASSSQGMDTGELFF,TGTGCCAGCAGCTCGCAGGGAATGGACACCGGGGAGCTGTTTTTT